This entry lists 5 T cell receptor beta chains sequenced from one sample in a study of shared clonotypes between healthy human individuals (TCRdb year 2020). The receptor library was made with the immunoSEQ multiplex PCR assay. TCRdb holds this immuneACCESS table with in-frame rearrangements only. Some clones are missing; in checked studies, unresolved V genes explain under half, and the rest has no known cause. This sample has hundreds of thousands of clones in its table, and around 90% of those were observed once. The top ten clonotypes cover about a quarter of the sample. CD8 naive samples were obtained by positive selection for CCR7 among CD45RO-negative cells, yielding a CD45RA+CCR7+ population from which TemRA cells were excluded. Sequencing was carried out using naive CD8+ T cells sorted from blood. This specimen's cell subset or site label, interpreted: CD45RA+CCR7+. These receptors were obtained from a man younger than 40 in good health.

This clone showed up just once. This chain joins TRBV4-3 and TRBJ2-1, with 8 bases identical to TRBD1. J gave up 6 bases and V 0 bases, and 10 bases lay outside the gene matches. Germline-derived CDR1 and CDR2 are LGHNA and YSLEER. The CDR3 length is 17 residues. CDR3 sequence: CASSQDDNRGAGNEQFF. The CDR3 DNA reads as TGCGCCAGCAGCCAAGATGATAACAGGGGGGCAGGCAATGAGCAGTTCTTC.

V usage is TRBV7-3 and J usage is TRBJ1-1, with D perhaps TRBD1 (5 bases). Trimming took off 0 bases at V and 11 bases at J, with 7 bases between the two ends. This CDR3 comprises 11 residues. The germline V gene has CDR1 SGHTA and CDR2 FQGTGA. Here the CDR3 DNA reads TGTGCCAGCAGCTTAACAGGGGAGGCTTTCTTT. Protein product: CASSLTGEAFF.

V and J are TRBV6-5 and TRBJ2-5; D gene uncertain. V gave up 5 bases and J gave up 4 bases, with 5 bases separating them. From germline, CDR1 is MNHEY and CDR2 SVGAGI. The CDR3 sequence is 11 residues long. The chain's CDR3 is CASSEVETQYF. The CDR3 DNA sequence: TGTGCCAGCAGTGAGGTAGAGACCCAGTACTTC.

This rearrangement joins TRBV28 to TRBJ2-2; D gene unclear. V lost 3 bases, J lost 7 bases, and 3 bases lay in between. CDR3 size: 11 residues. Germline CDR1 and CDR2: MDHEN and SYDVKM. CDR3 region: CASSFFGELFF. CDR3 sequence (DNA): TGTGCCAGCAGTTTCTTCGGGGAGCTGTTTTTT.

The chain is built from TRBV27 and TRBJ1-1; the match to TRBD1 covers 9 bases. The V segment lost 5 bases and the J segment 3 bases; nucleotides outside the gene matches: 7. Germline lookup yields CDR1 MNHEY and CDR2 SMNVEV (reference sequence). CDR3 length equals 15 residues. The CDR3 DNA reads TGTGCCAGCAGTCGCCAGGACAGGGGCGACACTGAAGCTTTCTTT. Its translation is CASSRQDRGDTEAFF.